This is a list of T cell receptor beta chains from one sample in a study of cytomegalovirus exposure and HLA in healthy donors. The table came from immunoSEQ multiplex PCR; TCRdb's copy has only in-frame clones and leaves some out. The sample contains 170,000 or so clones, about 85% of which appear only once. The sequenced sample was PBMCs. The receptors were gathered from a man aged 18 to 30 in good health and CMV-seropositive. CDR3s include the opening cysteine and the closing phenylalanine or tryptophan. The D gene is left open where the match is weak. The size entry is marked missing in some rows and otherwise reads once, few, many or a size class.

.,TRBV27,TRBJ1-2,.,CASSRRGGAYGYTF,TGTGCCAGCAGCCGGCGGGGGGGGGCATATGGCTACACCTTC
.,TRBV4-2,TRBJ1-1,.,CASSLEERAFF,TGTGCCAGCAGCCTGGAGGAGAGAGCTTTCTTT
once,TRBV5-1,TRBJ1-4,.,CASSSGDQVNEKLFF,TGCGCCAGCAGCTCAGGGGATCAGGTTAATGAAAAACTGTTTTTT
.,TRBV2,TRBJ2-7,TRBD1,CASSGKPQGAGNEQYF,TGTGCCAGCAGTGGAAAACCCCAGGGGGCGGGTAACGAGCAGTACTTC
.,TRBV6-1,TRBJ2-1,TRBD2,CASRVAGRSYNEQFF,TGTGCCAGCAGGGTAGCGGGACGGTCCTACAATGAGCAGTTCTTC
few,TRBV10-3,TRBJ1-2,.,CAISERGYGYTF,TGTGCCATCAGTGAGAGGGGCTATGGCTACACCTTC
.,TRBV27,TRBJ1-5,.,CASSPRGGNQPQHF,TGTGCCAGCAGCCCTCGGGGGGGAAATCAGCCCCAGCATTTT
.,TRBV27,TRBJ2-7,.,CASSLLENAPTREQYF,TGTGCCAGCAGTTTATTGGAGAATGCGCCCACTAGGGAGCAGTACTTC
.,TRBV28,TRBJ2-7,TRBD1,CASKPAGQGTYEQYF,TGTGCCAGCAAGCCCGCGGGACAGGGGACCTACGAGCAGTACTTC
.,TRBV6-5,TRBJ2-5,TRBD2,CASRQEEGRGETQYF,TGTGCCAGCAGGCAGGAGGAGGGGAGGGGAGAGACCCAGTACTTC
once,TRBV29-1,TRBJ1-2,TRBD1,CSVERTGATYGYTF,TGCAGCGTTGAAAGGACAGGGGCCACGTATGGCTACACCTTC
.,TRBV2,TRBJ1-1,TRBD1,CASRGTGGSTEAFF,TGTGCCAGCAGAGGGACAGGGGGAAGCACTGAAGCTTTCTTT
.,TRBV9,TRBJ1-3,.,CASSLSPSAESTIYF,TGTGCCAGCAGCCTCTCCCCGTCTGCGGAGAGCACCATATATTTT
.,TRBV21-1,TRBJ1-2,.,CASSKARQGASFSGYTF,TGTGCCAGCAGCAAAGCTCGACAGGGAGCTTCTTTCAGCGGCTACACCTTC
.,TRBV10-3,TRBJ2-7,.,CAISESSWGPLVNEQYF,TGTGCCATCAGTGAGTCGTCTTGGGGCCCTTTAGTCAACGAGCAGTACTTC
.,TRBV5-5,TRBJ2-7,TRBD2,CASTGGVRDEQYF,TGTGCCAGCACCGGGGGGGTGCGGGACGAGCAGTACTTC
.,TRBV6-1,TRBJ2-4,TRBD1,CASRDRGQNIQYF,TGTGCCAGCAGGGACAGGGGTCAAAACATTCAGTACTTC
.,TRBV5-1,TRBJ1-1,.,CASSLGRAGRRMNTEAFF,TGCGCCAGCAGCTTGGGCCGCGCGGGCAGGAGGATGAACACTGAAGCTTTCTTT
.,TRBV9,TRBJ1-1,.,CASSVVRGDHTEAFF,TGTGCCAGCAGCGTAGTCAGGGGAGATCACACTGAAGCTTTCTTT
.,TRBV7-9,TRBJ1-4,.,CASSLVSGADEKLFF,TGTGCCAGCAGCTTAGTTTCTGGGGCAGATGAAAAACTGTTTTTT
.,TRBV11-2,TRBJ2-7,TRBD1,CASSWDRGHEQYF,TGTGCCAGCAGCTGGGACAGGGGCCACGAGCAGTACTTC
.,TRBV27,TRBJ2-3,TRBD1,CASTWTGGSDTQYF,TGTGCCAGCACCTGGACAGGGGGATCAGATACGCAGTATTTT
.,TRBV6-1,TRBJ2-5,TRBD2,CASSDLAGGPETQYF,TGTGCCAGCAGTGATCTAGCGGGGGGGCCGGAGACCCAGTACTTC
.,TRBV7-6,TRBJ2-7,.,CASSLESGEQYF,TGTGCCAGCAGCTTAGAGTCGGGCGAGCAGTACTTC
.,TRBV29-1,TRBJ2-2,TRBD2,CSVTSGGTGELFF,TGCAGCGTTACTAGCGGGGGGACCGGGGAGCTGTTTTTT
.,TRBV7-6,TRBJ2-4,TRBD1,CASSPGGGNIQYF,TGTGCCAGCAGCCCAGGGGGCGGGAACATTCAGTACTTC
.,TRBV2,TRBJ2-3,TRBD2,CASSPSGGAADTQYF,TGTGCCAGCAGTCCTAGCGGGGGGGCCGCAGATACGCAGTATTTT
.,TRBV12-5,TRBJ1-1,TRBD1,CASGLEQGTEAFF,TGTGCTAGTGGTTTGGAACAGGGGACTGAAGCTTTCTTT
.,TRBV6-5,TRBJ1-1,TRBD1,CASSSRTGRFTEAFF,TGTGCCAGCAGTTCCCGGACAGGGCGGTTTACTGAAGCTTTCTTT
.,TRBV30,TRBJ1-1,.,CAWTRQAPMNTEAFF,TGTGCCTGGACGAGACAGGCCCCGATGAACACTGAAGCTTTCTTT
.,TRBV4-1,TRBJ2-1,TRBD2,CASSQGLAGTFSRGFF,TGCGCCAGCAGCCAAGGTCTAGCGGGGACTTTCAGTCGGGGGTTCTTC
.,TRBV5-4,TRBJ2-7,TRBD2,CASSSLAAPYEQYF,TGTGCCAGCAGCTCCCTAGCGGCTCCCTACGAGCAGTACTTC
.,TRBV9,TRBJ2-3,.,CASSVDRTDTQYF,TGTGCCAGCAGCGTAGATCGGACAGATACGCAGTATTTT
.,TRBV18,TRBJ2-5,TRBD2,CASSRSGGEETQYF,TGTGCCAGCTCACGAAGCGGGGGGGAAGAGACCCAGTACTTC
.,TRBV7-2,TRBJ1-4,TRBD1,CASSSLDRGLEKLFF,TGTGCCAGCAGCTCCCTTGACAGGGGCCTGGAAAAACTGTTTTTT
.,TRBV5-6,TRBJ1-1,.,CASSLGPIEAFF,TGTGCCAGCAGCTTGGGTCCAATCGAAGCTTTCTTT
.,TRBV28,TRBJ2-2,.,CASSLWRGNTGELFF,TGTGCCAGCAGTTTATGGCGGGGGAACACCGGGGAGCTGTTTTTT
.,TRBV6-1,TRBJ2-3,TRBD2,CASSLGGDSTDTQYF,TGTGCCAGCAGCCTCGGGGGGGATAGCACAGATACGCAGTATTTT